The T cell receptor (beta chain) described here comes from a study of OX40 agonist ivuxolimab in advanced cancers. Across the whole study: Cancers in dose escalation were hepatocellular, melanoma, renal cell and head and neck.

The CDR3 runs to 17 residues. The trim removed 6 bases at V and 4 bases at J, leaving 16 bases unmatched. CDR1 and CDR2 (germline): SGHAT, FQNNGV. TCRdb keeps only in-frame clones here, not all; method: immunoSEQ multiplex PCR. This sample has about 50,000 clones; 80% to 90% occur once, and the top ten carry 7.3%. Study-level points and caveats: There was clonal expansion of CD4+ and CD8+ blood T cells by week 6 at 0.1 to 3.0 mg/kg. No determination was made of the antigen specificity of the expanded peripheral T cells. Normalized T-cell clonal expansion was also low in a subset of nonresponders.

As concerns this clone: Antigen unknown.

This specimen consisted of CD4+ or CD8+ T cells sorted from blood, obtained in a trial of the OX40 agonist ivuxolimab. The V call is TRBV11-2, the J call TRBJ2-7, with 9 nucleotides matching TRBD1. The origin of this receptor is an adult with an advanced solid tumor such as melanoma, head and neck, liver or kidney cancer. This CDR3 reads CASSRRMRDRVKYEQYF. CDR3 coding DNA: TGTGCCAGCAGTAGACGGATGCGGGACAGGGTAAAGTACGAGCAGTACTTC.